The clone carrying this TCR beta chain has more than one count but fewer than ten. Method: immunoSEQ multiplex PCR; TCRdb's copy keeps in-frame clones and lacks some. The table records roughly 250,000 clones, roughly 93% of them present only once. The entry originates in a study of blood T cell repertoires in COVID-19. The germline V gene encodes CDR1 SGHRS and CDR2 YFSETQ. The V gene end was trimmed by 4 bases and the J gene end by 6 bases; junction bases not matched to a gene: 7. There are 15 residues in the CDR3. The sequence derives from a woman between 40 and 55 years old with acute COVID-19. V usage is TRBV5-1 and J usage is TRBJ2-1, with 10 nucleotides matching TRBD2. Sequenced input: PBMCs or T cells enriched from blood (not recorded which). CDR3: CASSAGTSVGNEQFF. CDR3 DNA sequence: TGCGCCAGCAGCGCCGGGACTAGCGTGGGCAATGAGCAGTTCTTC. The full variable domain, in which reference TRBV5-1 and TRBJ2-1 provide the parts outside the CDR3, is KAGVTQTPRYLIKTRGQQVTLSCSPISGHRSVSWYQQTPGQGLQFLFEYFSETQRNKGNFPGRFSGRQFSNSRSEMNVSTLELGDSALYLCASSAGTSVGNEQFFGPGTRLTVL.